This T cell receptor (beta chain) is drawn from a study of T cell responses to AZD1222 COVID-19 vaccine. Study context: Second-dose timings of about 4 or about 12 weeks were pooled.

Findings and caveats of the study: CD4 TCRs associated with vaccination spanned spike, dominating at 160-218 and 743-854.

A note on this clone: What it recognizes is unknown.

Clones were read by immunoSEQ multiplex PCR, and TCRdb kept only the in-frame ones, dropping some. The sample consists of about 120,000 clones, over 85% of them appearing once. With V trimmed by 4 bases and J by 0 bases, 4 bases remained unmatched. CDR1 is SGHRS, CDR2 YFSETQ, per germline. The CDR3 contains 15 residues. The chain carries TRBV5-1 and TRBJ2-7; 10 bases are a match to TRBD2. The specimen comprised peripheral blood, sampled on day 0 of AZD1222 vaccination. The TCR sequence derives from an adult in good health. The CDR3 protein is CASSHGTSDSYEQYF. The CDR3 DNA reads TGCGCCAGCAGCCACGGGACTAGCGACTCCTACGAGCAGTACTTC.